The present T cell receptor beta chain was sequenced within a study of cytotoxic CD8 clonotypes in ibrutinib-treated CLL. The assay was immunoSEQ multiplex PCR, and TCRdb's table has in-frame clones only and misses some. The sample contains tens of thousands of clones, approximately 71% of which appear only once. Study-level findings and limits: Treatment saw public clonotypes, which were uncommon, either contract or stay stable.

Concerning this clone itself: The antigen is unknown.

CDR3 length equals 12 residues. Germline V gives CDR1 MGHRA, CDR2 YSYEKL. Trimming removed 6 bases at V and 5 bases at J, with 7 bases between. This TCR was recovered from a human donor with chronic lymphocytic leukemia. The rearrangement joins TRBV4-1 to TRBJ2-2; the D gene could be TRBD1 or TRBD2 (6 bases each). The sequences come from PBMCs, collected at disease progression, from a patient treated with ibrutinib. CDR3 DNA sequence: TGCGCCAGCAGAGGGGGGACCGGGGAGCTGTTTTTT. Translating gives CASRGGTGELFF.